A single sample is the source of the 32 T cell receptor beta chains below, sequenced in a study of graft-versus-host responses after intestinal transplantation. Clones were read by immunoSEQ multiplex PCR, and TCRdb kept only the in-frame ones, dropping some. The table has around 70,000 clones, around 90% seen once. Which antigens these TCRs recognize remains unknown. Specimen: unstimulated CD8+ T cells sorted from spleen or lymph node cells, collected before intestinal transplant. These receptors were obtained from a human donor who received an intestinal transplant.

The rearrangement links TRBV4-1 to TRBJ1-4; D ambiguous. CDR3 length: 16 amino acids. In germline, CDR1 is MGHRA, CDR2 YSYEKL. Deletions cut 2 bases from V and 8 bases from J, with 18 bases between. CDR3 coding DNA: TGCGCCAGCAGCCAATTTAAAGACCCGGGATGGGAAAAACTGTTTTTT. Translated, it gives CASSQFKDPGWEKLFF.

This sequence joins TRBV5-4 and TRBJ2-7; 9 bases map to TRBD2. This CDR3 has 15 amino acids. V lost 5 bases and J lost 7; bases outside the gene matches: 13. Looked up from germline, CDR1 is SGHNT and CDR2 is YYREEE (reference sequence). DNA of the CDR3: TGTGCCAGCAGTTACCAAGCGGGAGGCGGAGGTGAGCAGTACTTC. Protein product: CASSYQAGGGGEQYF. The full variable domain, with the rest looked up from reference TRBV5-4 and TRBJ2-7, is ETGVTQSPTHLIKTRGQQVTLRCSSQSGHNTVSWYQQALGQGPQFIFQYYREEENGRGNFPPRFSGLQFPNYSSELNVNALELDDSALYLCASSYQAGGGGEQYFGPGTRLTVT.

The V gene is TRBV30, the J gene TRBJ1-1; D is ambiguous. Germline lookup yields CDR1 GTSNPN and CDR2 SVGIG (reference sequence). The CDR3 totals 12 residues. V dropped 3 bases and J dropped 2 bases, with 7 bases sitting between them. The CDR3 is CAWRRANTEAFF. CDR3 sequence (DNA): TGTGCCTGGAGGCGGGCCAACACTGAAGCTTTCTTT.

The rearrangement links TRBV13 to TRBJ2-3, with D tentatively TRBD2 (7 bases). V was pared by 1 base and J by 0 bases, with 14 bases between. Germline V gives CDR1 PRHDT, CDR2 FYEKMQ (reference sequence). The length of the CDR3 is 17 residues. CDR3 nucleotides: TGTGCCAGCAGCTTAGTGGGCGGGGGCCCTAGCACAGATACGCAGTATTTT. It yields the protein CASSLVGGGPSTDTQYF.

The V call is TRBV27, the J call TRBJ2-7; 12 nucleotides match TRBD1. Trimming cost V 5 bases and J 4 bases; bases outside gene matches: 6. The CDR3 is 15 amino acids. Germline V gene data show CDR1 as MNHEY and CDR2 as SMNVEV (reference sequence). The CDR3 DNA follows: TGTGCCAGCAGTCCAGGGACAGGGGGCTCGTACGAGCAGTACTTC. Translation: CASSPGTGGSYEQYF.

This clone has only one observation. V gene TRBV27 combines with J gene TRBJ1-5; a possible D gene is TRBD1 (5 bases). The CDR3 totals 14 residues. Germline CDR1 is MNHEY and CDR2 is SMNVEV (reference sequence). Deletions cut 6 bases from V and 3 bases from J, with 12 bases between. CDR3 in DNA: TGTGCCAGCAGGCCCGGGACTTCCAATCAGCCCCAGCATTTT. Encoded protein: CASRPGTSNQPQHF.

This chain links TRBV6-6 with TRBJ1-5, with D perhaps matching TRBD1 (6 bases). There are 14 residues in the CDR3. The V gene's germline CDR1 is MNHNY and CDR2 SVGAGI (reference sequence). The V end lost 2 bases, the J end lost 11 bases, and 16 bases lay between the germline ends. For the CDR3, the DNA is TGTGCCAGCAGTTACGAGAGGGGACAAAAGACCCAGCATTTT. It yields the protein CASSYERGQKTQHF.

The chain is built from TRBV5-6 and TRBJ2-5; 9 bases align to TRBD2. The germline V gene has CDR1 SGHDT and CDR2 YYEEEE. V shed 0 bases, J shed 5 bases, and the junction held 11 bases outside the gene matches. This CDR3 is 17 amino acids long. CDR3 DNA: TGTGCCAGCAGCTTGGTTCTAGCGGGGACCGTGGGGGAGACCCAGTACTTC. It is translated as CASSLVLAGTVGETQYF.

The chain couples TRBV7-9 to TRBJ1-1, with 8 bases lining up with TRBD1. Germline V lookup: CDR1 SEHNR, CDR2 FQNEAQ (reference sequence). The ends lost 5 bases at V and 3 bases at J; junction bases unmatched: 11. This CDR3 comprises 16 residues. CDR3 loop: CASSALQGARYTEAFF. CDR3 sequence (DNA): TGTGCCAGCAGCGCTCTGCAGGGGGCAAGGTACACTGAAGCTTTCTTT.

This chain links TRBV15 with TRBJ2-7; 10 bases map to TRBD2. The CDR3 loop spans 15 amino acids. Unmatched junction bases numbered 5, after V lost 1 base and J lost 5 bases. CDR1 is LNHNV, CDR2 YYDKDF, per germline (reference sequence). Here the CDR3 DNA reads TGTGCCACCAGCAGAGTCTGGACTAGCGGCAACGAGCAGTACTTC. Translating it yields CATSRVWTSGNEQYF.

This clone was seen only a few times. V is TRBV4-1 and J is TRBJ1-5, with 8 nucleotides matching TRBD1. Germline V gene data show CDR1 as MGHRA and CDR2 as YSYEKL. Trimming cost V 3 bases and J 4 bases; bases outside gene matches: 8. The CDR3 has 16 amino acids. CDR3 region: CASSQDRVNLNQPQHF. CDR3 in DNA: TGCGCCAGCAGCCAGGACAGGGTGAATCTAAATCAGCCCCAGCATTTT.

The rearrangement joins TRBV13 to TRBJ2-7, with no clear D. The CDR3 has 14 residues. Trimming removed 5 bases from V and 5 bases from J, with 16 bases in between. Germline CDR1 and CDR2: PRHDT and FYEKMQ (reference sequence). CDR3 sequence reads: CASSVSSFSDEQYF. The CDR3, as DNA: TGTGCCAGCAGCGTTAGCAGTTTCTCGGACGAGCAGTACTTC.

Here the CDR3 reads CASSIQGAHSTDTQYF. The CDR3 DNA reads TGTGCCAGTAGTATACAGGGGGCACACAGCACAGATACGCAGTATTTT. The genes are TRBV19 and TRBJ2-3; 8 bases match TRBD1. This CDR3 comprises 16 residues. From germline, CDR1 is LNHDA and CDR2 SQIVND (reference sequence). The J segment lost 0 bases and the V segment lost 2 bases, leaving 4 bases of the junction unmatched.

This rearrangement joins TRBV23-1 to TRBJ2-7; possibly TRBD1 for D (6 bases). TRBV23-1 is classed as an ORF, of uncertain function. The germline V and J ends were trimmed by 6 bases and 2 bases, with 26 bases remaining between them. The CDR3 has 18 amino acids. The chain's CDR3 is CASSPPPPPDRSTYEQYF. The DNA for the CDR3 is TGCGCCAGCAGCCCCCCTCCTCCCCCCGACAGGTCTACCTACGAGCAGTACTTC.

This clone was counted once. The V gene is TRBV11-3, the J gene TRBJ1-5; D is unclear. The CDR3 contains 13 residues. Germline V lookup: CDR1 SGHNT, CDR2 YENEEA. Deletions cut 1 base from V and 9 bases from J, with 10 bases between. CDR3 sequence: CASSLVVRGPQHF. CDR3 in DNA: TGTGCCAGCAGCTTAGTAGTTCGGGGGCCCCAGCATTTT.

The gene calls are TRBV4-2 and TRBJ2-5; TRBD2 might be the D (5 bases). The V gene lost 4 bases and the J gene lost 2 bases, with 17 bases spanning the gap. The CDR3 totals 16 residues. CDR1 LGHNA and CDR2 YNFKEQ come from the germline V gene. The CDR3 DNA sequence: TGTGCCAGCAGCCTGGGCTGGAGCGGAAAACAAGAGACCCAGTACTTC. Protein: CASSLGWSGKQETQYF.

J is TRBJ2-5 and V is TRBV7-9; 7 nucleotides line up with TRBD1. The end of the DNA aligns better with TRBJ2-7, so the J call may be wrong. Germline V CDR1 and CDR2: SEHNR, FQNEAQ (reference sequence). The CDR3 is made up of 13 amino acids. The CDR3 protein is CASSSTGAYEQYF. CDR3 bases: TGTGCCAGCAGCTCCACAGGGGCCTACGAGCAGTACTTC.

This clone was seen a single time. The chain joins TRBV7-3 to TRBJ2-2, with a weak D call TRBD1 (6 bases). Trimming shortened V by 5 bases and J by 7 bases, and 14 bases separated the two germline ends. The CDR3 has 14 amino acids. Looked up from germline, CDR1 is SGHTA and CDR2 is FQGTGA. CDR3 coding DNA: TGTGCCAGCAGCCCCTACTCGGGACACGGGGAGCTGTTTTTT. The encoded protein is CASSPYSGHGELFF. The full variable domain, its missing parts supplied by reference TRBV7-3 and TRBJ2-2, is GAGVSQTPSNKVTEKGKYVELRCDPISGHTALYWYRQSLGQGPEFLIYFQGTGAADDSGLPNDRFFAVRPEGSVSTLKIQRTERGDSAVYLCASSPYSGHGELFFGEGSRLTVL.

The chain has TRBV4-2 and TRBJ2-3; 9 bases are a match to TRBD2. CDR1 is LGHNA, CDR2 YNFKEQ, per germline. The CDR3 is 15 residues long. The trim removed 2 bases at V and 2 bases at J, leaving 2 bases unmatched. The CDR3 spells CASSQQRGDTDTQYF. CDR3 coding DNA: TGTGCCAGCAGCCAACAGCGGGGGGACACAGATACGCAGTATTTT.

The rearrangement links TRBV7-6 to TRBJ2-1; 8 nucleotides line up with TRBD2. There are 15 residues in the CDR3. Trimming cost V 3 bases and J 0 bases; bases outside gene matches: 1. Germline CDR1 and CDR2: SGHVS and FNYEAQ. The CDR3 spells CASSLSGSSYNEQFF. The CDR3 region has the DNA TGTGCCAGCAGCTTGAGCGGGAGCTCCTACAATGAGCAGTTCTTC.

The chain uses TRBV7-9 and TRBJ2-1, with TRBD2 matching over 9 bases. The V gene's germline CDR1 is SEHNR and CDR2 FQNEAQ (reference sequence). Trimming at V came to 7 bases and at J to 4 bases, leaving 5 bases not matched to a gene. The CDR3 loop spans 14 amino acids. The CDR3 DNA reads TGTGCCAGCATGCGGGGGGGGCTTTACAATGAGCAGTTCTTC. This gives the protein CASMRGGLYNEQFF.

V usage is TRBV27 and J usage is TRBJ2-7; 9 bases line up with TRBD1. Germline V lookup: CDR1 MNHEY, CDR2 SMNVEV (reference sequence). Trimming took 5 bases from V and 5 from J; bases not matched to a gene: 7. This CDR3 region has 14 residues. The CDR3 DNA follows: TGTGCCAGCAGTCCCCGGACAGGGGTGCACGAGCAGTACTTC. Residues: CASSPRTGVHEQYF.

The chain recombines TRBV10-1 with TRBJ2-5; the match to TRBD1 covers 8 bases. Germline V gives CDR1 WNHNN, CDR2 SYGVQD (reference sequence). Unmatched junction bases numbered 10, after V lost 8 bases and J lost 2 bases. There are 15 residues in the CDR3. DNA of the CDR3: TGCGCCAGCGGGGGACAGGAGGGGACACAAGAGACCCAGTACTTC. It specifies CASGGQEGTQETQYF.

The chain is built from TRBV28 and TRBJ1-2; D perhaps matches TRBD1 (5 bases). The length of the CDR3 is 14 residues. The germline V gene has CDR1 MDHEN and CDR2 SYDVKM. Trimming stripped 2 bases from V and 4 bases from J, with 11 bases between. CDR3 coding DNA: TGTGCCAGCAGTTTAGGCGGGGGTGGCTATGGCTACACCTTC. It codes for CASSLGGGGYGYTF.

The CDR3 spells CASSLEPGTAAMGGYTF. The CDR3 DNA follows: TGTGCCAGCAGCTTAGAACCAGGGACAGCAGCAATGGGGGGCTACACCTTC. The chain links TRBV7-6 to TRBJ1-2; 7 nucleotides match TRBD1. The CDR3 length is 17 residues. Trimming removed 1 base from V and 8 bases from J; junction bases left unmatched: 16. The germline V gene encodes CDR1 SGHVS and CDR2 FNYEAQ.

V is TRBV7-6 and J is TRBJ1-1; possible D gene TRBD1, 6 bases. In germline, CDR1 is SGHVS, CDR2 FNYEAQ. V was trimmed by 5 bases and J by 2 bases, leaving 15 bases between them. The CDR3 extends over 15 amino acids. Here the CDR3 reads CASSERGGGNTEAFF. The CDR3 DNA is TGTGCCAGCAGCGAGAGGGGGGGCGGAAACACTGAAGCTTTCTTT.

J is TRBJ2-7 and V is TRBV5-6; D possibly corresponds to TRBD1 (6 bases). Looked up from germline, CDR1 is SGHDT and CDR2 is YYEEEE. V lost 4 bases to trimming and J lost 3 bases, with 11 bases between them. CDR3 length: 13 amino acids. The CDR3: CASSTKTGYEQYF. CDR3 DNA: TGTGCCAGCAGCACTAAGACAGGCTACGAGCAGTACTTC.

V is TRBV4-1 and J is TRBJ2-2; TRBD1 agrees at 7 bases. The CDR3 loop spans 16 amino acids. Per germline, CDR1 MGHRA and CDR2 YSYEKL. V lost 0 bases, J lost 5 bases, and 6 bases stayed unmatched. In DNA, the CDR3 is TGCGCCAGCAGCCAAGATGAACAGGGGTGGACCGGGGAGCTGTTTTTT. Its protein is CASSQDEQGWTGELFF.

The V gene is TRBV19, the J gene TRBJ2-3, with 9 nucleotides matching TRBD2. Per the germline V gene, CDR1 is LNHDA and CDR2 is SQIVND (reference sequence). The CDR3 extends over 14 amino acids. The junction had 9 bases not matched to a gene; V was cut back by 8 bases and J by 6 bases. CDR3: CASGASGTGDTQYF. The DNA of the CDR3 is TGTGCCAGTGGGGCTAGCGGGACGGGTGATACGCAGTATTTT.

The chain has TRBV7-6 and TRBJ1-2; TRBD1 aligns across 8 bases. Germline V gives CDR1 SGHVS, CDR2 FNYEAQ. CDR3 size: 15 residues. Trimming at V came to 5 bases and at J to 5 bases, leaving 10 bases not matched to a gene. The CDR3 bases are TGTGCCAGCAGCCGCGGACAGGGACCGCTATATGGCTACACCTTC. Translation: CASSRGQGPLYGYTF.

This chain uses TRBV7-8 with TRBJ1-2; possibly TRBD1 for D (6 bases). Germline CDR1 SGHVS, CDR2 FQNEAQ. The V and J ends lost 4 bases and 4 bases respectively, with 10 bases between them. The CDR3 is 13 amino acids. CDR3 residues: CASSSTGSYGYTF. CDR3 coding DNA: TGTGCCAGCAGCTCTACAGGGTCCTATGGCTACACCTTC.

The chain couples TRBV30 to TRBJ2-3, with D possibly matching TRBD2 (5 bases). From germline, CDR1 is GTSNPN and CDR2 SVGIG (reference sequence). The CDR3 is made up of 14 amino acids. The ends were cut back, 3 bases at V and 4 bases at J, with 14 bases in the middle. The CDR3: CAWSWAGLADTQYF. Written as DNA, the CDR3 is TGTGCCTGGAGCTGGGCGGGTCTAGCAGATACGCAGTATTTT.